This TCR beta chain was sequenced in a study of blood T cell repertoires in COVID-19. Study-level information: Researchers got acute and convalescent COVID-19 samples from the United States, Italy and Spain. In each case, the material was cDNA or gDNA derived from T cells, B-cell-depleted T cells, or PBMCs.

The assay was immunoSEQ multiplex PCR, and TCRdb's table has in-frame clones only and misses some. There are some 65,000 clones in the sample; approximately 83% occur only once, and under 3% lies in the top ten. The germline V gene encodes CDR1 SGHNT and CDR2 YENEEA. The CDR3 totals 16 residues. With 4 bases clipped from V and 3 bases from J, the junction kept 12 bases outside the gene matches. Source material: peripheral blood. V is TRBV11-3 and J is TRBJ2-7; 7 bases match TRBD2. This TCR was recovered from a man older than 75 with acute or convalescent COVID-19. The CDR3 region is CASSSLRGRAIYEQYF. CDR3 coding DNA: TGTGCCAGCAGCTCCCTCCGAGGGAGGGCCATCTACGAGCAGTACTTC.